This T cell receptor beta chain originates from a study of cytomegalovirus exposure and HLA in healthy donors. This clone was recorded once. CDR1 and CDR2 (germline): SGHNT, YYREEE (reference sequence). The length of the CDR3 is 13 residues. Trimming cost V 3 bases and J 5 bases; bases outside gene matches: 1. Measured with immunoSEQ multiplex PCR; TCRdb has only the in-frame clones, and not every one. Found here are approximately 210,000 clones, approximately 85% of them singletons; the top ten hold around 1.6%. This TCR was sampled from a woman under 30 in good health and CMV-seronegative. The specimen sequenced was PBMCs. V usage is TRBV5-4 and J usage is TRBJ1-2; 10 bases align to TRBD1. The CDR3 is CASSWTGGYGYTF. The CDR3 coding sequence is TGTGCCAGCAGCTGGACAGGGGGATATGGCTACACCTTC.